This entry is about one T cell receptor (beta chain). Its antigen remains unidentified. Gene names and germline sequences here are the mouse ones. From the germline J gene comes the end of the CDR3, since the read stops 1 residue before it. The sample's time point label, in plain terms: mouse harvest day 14 after allogeneic transplant. Mouse grafts combined 10^7 T-cell-depleted bone marrow cells with 10^6 splenic CD5+ T cells, given via tail vein injection. A major MHC-mismatch B6 (H2b) into BALB/c (H2d) model was used to model mouse GVHD, and tissues were profiled at day 7 or 14. Mouse tissues and retro-orbital blood were harvested on day 7 or 14 post-transplant using separate sterile tools per animal; livers were flushed beforehand. Before genomic DNA isolation with the DNeasy Blood & Tissue Kit, mouse tissues were minced with razor blades in buffered saline. This entry comes from a study of tissue T cells after allogeneic stem cell transplantation (dated by TCRdb to 2022 to 2024). Describing the broader study: TCR beta repertoires were profiled across many tissues obtained from research autopsies of patients with and without GVHD, as well as in mouse models of GVHD. The human arm was a prospective observational study without blinding or randomization.

V is clipped by 3 bases and J by 0 bases, and the sequence between their germline boundaries is 6 bases long. The CDR3 has 14 amino acids, counting the end cysteine and phenylalanine. The CDR3 was read in part: 39 bases, with the frame set at base 1. The germline V gene (reference sequence) supplies CDR1 NNHNN and CDR2 SYGAGS. Findings and caveats that apply to the study as a whole: In both patients and mice, T cells from blood and spleen covered only a limited part of the TCR repertoire found in tissues. Within patients, how anatomically similar tissues were was a major factor shaping TCR repertoire composition, regardless of disease or transplant status. The patient cohort was small and clinically heterogeneous, and sampling depth was acknowledged as a limitation. Only a few T cell clones appeared in more than one patient, yet motif-based clustering showed tissue-specific repertoire signatures that were shared between patients. The study did not establish which tissue TCRs were alloreactive or antigen-specific, and some clones may have been host cells that persisted.

Library preparation was by the immunoSEQ multiplex PCR assay. Adaptive Biotechnologies performed the TCRbeta CDR3 sequencing at survey depth and reported CDR3 sequences, V/J genes, productive frequency and template counts. Amplification of TCR beta CDR3 regions was performed from genomic DNA rather than from RNA. In the authors' own workflow: Jensen-Shannon divergence was used to quantify pairwise repertoire overlap between tissues, with a value of 1 indicating complete divergence and a value of 0 indicating identical repertoires. Tissues were clustered by single-linkage agglomerative hierarchical clustering of pairwise JSD values and displayed as dendrograms. All patient samples were analyzed with GLIPH2 using simulation_depth 1000, kmer_min_depth 3 and cdr3_length_cutoff 8, and only groups containing more than two unique CDR3s were kept. In a standardized tissue-overlap score, Jaccard GLIPH-group overlap across patients was extrapolated to a standard repertoire size of 1000 clones. To look at how diversity was associated with clinical or experimental variables, linear mixed-effect models were used, with tissue treated as a fixed effect and individual treated as a random effect. In its TCRdb copy, this immuneACCESS table keeps in-frame sequences only and misses some clones. Where compared with another copy, unresolved V genes explain less than half of these, and the others have no known cause. That table is the source of V, J and clone size, and D and trimming were worked out from the DNA. Here the sample has about 3,500 clones; roughly 50% occur a single time. 22% of the sample comes from the top ten.

This sequence originates from a female BALB/c mouse given C57BL/6 T cells with graft-versus-host disease after an allogeneic hematopoietic cell transplant. Material for sequencing was gut tissue. The rearrangement joined TRBV13-2 to TRBJ1-4; tentative D gene TRBD1, with 6 bases matching. The covered CDR3 bases are TGTGCCAGCGGTGGACAGGTTTCCAACGAAAGATTATTT. This gives the protein CASGGQVSNERLF. The CDR3 reads in full as CASGGQVSNERLFF.